The clone carrying this T cell receptor beta chain was detected once. The CDR3 consists of 14 residues. V was clipped by 1 base and J by 3 bases, with 10 bases between them. CDR1 is SGHRS and CDR2 is YFSETQ in the germline V gene. Original analysis: Reference gene primers were amplified, and this amplification served to estimate nucleated cell counts. Using immunoSEQ multiplex PCR, the repertoire was profiled, and TCRdb retains in-frame clones only, with some absent. The DNA gave D and trimming, while V, J and clone size come from that table. Of some 270,000 clones in the sample, roughly 91% are singletons; the top ten hold more than 0.75%. This entry is derived from a study of blood T cell repertoires in COVID-19. In the study overall: The United States, Italy and Spain supplied acute and convalescent COVID-19 samples. T cells, B-cell-depleted T cells, or PBMCs provided the cDNA or gDNA that served as material.

The rearrangement joins TRBV5-1 to TRBJ1-1; possible D gene TRBD1, 5 bases. The clonotype comes from a man aged 25-45 years with acute or convalescent COVID-19. The sample was peripheral blood. The CDR3 nucleotides are TGCGCCAGCAGCTTGCAGGGTGCCTACACTGAAGCTTTCTTT. Protein sequence: CASSLQGAYTEAFF.